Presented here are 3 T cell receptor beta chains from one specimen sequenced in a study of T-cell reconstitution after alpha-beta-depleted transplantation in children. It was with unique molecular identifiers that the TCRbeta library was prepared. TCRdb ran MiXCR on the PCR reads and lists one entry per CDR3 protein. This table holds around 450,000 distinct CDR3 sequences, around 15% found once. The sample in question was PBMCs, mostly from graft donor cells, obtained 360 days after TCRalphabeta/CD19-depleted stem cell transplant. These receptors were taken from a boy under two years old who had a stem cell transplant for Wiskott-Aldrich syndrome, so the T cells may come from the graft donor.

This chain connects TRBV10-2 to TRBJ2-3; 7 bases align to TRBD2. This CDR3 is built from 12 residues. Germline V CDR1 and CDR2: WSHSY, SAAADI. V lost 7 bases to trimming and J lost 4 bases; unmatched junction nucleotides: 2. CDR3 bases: TGCGCCAGCACCGGACTAGCAGATACGCAGTATTTT. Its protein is CASTGLADTQYF.

The CDR3 nucleotides are TGTGCCAGCAGCCAAGTCAGGACTAGCGTTCGGGAGCAGTTCTTC. Protein product: CASSQVRTSVREQFF. The chain has TRBV3-1 and TRBJ2-1, with TRBD2 matching 9 bases. The CDR3 loop spans 15 amino acids. The V gene's germline CDR1 is LGHDT and CDR2 YNNKEL (reference sequence). J gave up 10 bases and V 1 base, and 8 bases lay outside the gene matches.

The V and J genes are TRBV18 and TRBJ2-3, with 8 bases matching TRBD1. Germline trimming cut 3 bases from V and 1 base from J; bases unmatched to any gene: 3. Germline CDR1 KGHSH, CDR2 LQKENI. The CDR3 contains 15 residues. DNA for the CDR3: TGTGCCAGCTCACCCTTGGGACAGGGCACAGATACGCAGTATTTT. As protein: CASSPLGQGTDTQYF.